The 29 T cell receptor beta chains below come from one sample, sequenced in a study of shared clonotypes between healthy human individuals. Libraries were prepared by immunoSEQ multiplex PCR; TCRdb keeps only in-frame clonotypes and omits some of them. The sample yields approximately 500,000 clones, 81% seen once. The specimen sequenced was PBMCs. These receptors were collected from a woman in her forties in good health. Some clones in this sample may be carry-over from other donors' samples.

The V call is TRBV4-1, the J call TRBJ2-7; tentative D call: TRBD1 (6 bases). CDR1 is MGHRA, CDR2 YSYEKL, per germline. The CDR3 consists of 16 residues. Trimming cost V 4 bases and J 3 bases, with 19 bases left between them. The CDR3 DNA reads TGCGCCAGCAGCCCCGGGCGGGCCAGGGGCGGCTACGAGCAGTACTTC. It specifies CASSPGRARGGYEQYF.

V gene TRBV15 combines with J gene TRBJ2-5; TRBD2 matches at 11 bases. CDR1 LNHNV and CDR2 YYDKDF come from the germline V gene (reference sequence). J lost 1 base, V lost 1 base, and 2 bases had no gene match. This CDR3 contains 16 residues. CDR3 coding DNA: TGTGCCACCAGCAGAGGGGGACTAGCGGCCCAAGAGACCCAGTACTTC. Amino acid sequence: CATSRGGLAAQETQYF.

The chain combines TRBV13 with TRBJ2-4, with D possibly being TRBD1 (5 bases). The CDR3 has 13 residues. V lost 5 bases, J lost 1 base, and 6 bases lay in between. The germline V gene encodes CDR1 PRHDT and CDR2 FYEKMQ (reference sequence). CDR3 DNA: TGTGCCAGCAGCAAGGGGGCCAAAAACATTCAGTACTTC. This encodes CASSKGAKNIQYF.

The CDR3 region has the DNA TGCGCCAGCTGCGCCTTGGGCTCGCGGGAATCGGATACGCAGTATTTT. This translates into CASCALGSRESDTQYF. The chain is built from TRBV5-1 and TRBJ2-3; the D gene is possibly TRBD2 (6 bases). Per germline, CDR1 SGHRS and CDR2 YFSETQ. Trimming removed 7 bases at V and 6 bases at J, with 24 bases between. This CDR3 region has 16 residues.

The V call is TRBV19, the J call TRBJ2-3; TRBD1 matches at 7 bases. CDR1 and CDR2 from the germline V gene are LNHDA and SQIVND (reference sequence). After removal of 3 bases from V and 3 bases from J, the junction contained 3 bases not matched to a gene. The CDR3 is 14 residues long. CDR3 DNA sequence: TGTGCCAGTAGTATCACAGGGGATACAGATACGCAGTATTTT. Encoded protein: CASSITGDTDTQYF. The full variable domain, rest sourced from reference TRBV19 and TRBJ2-3, is DGGITQSPKYLFRKEGQNVTLSCEQNLNHDAMYWYRQDPGQGLRLIYYSQIVNDFQKGDIAEGYSVSREKKESFPLTVTSAQKNPTAFYLCASSITGDTDTQYFGPGTRLTVL.

About this clone itself: A read error is likely here: a far larger clone is one base away. Other DNA sequences in this sample translate to the same CDR3. The chain links TRBV7-2 to TRBJ2-2; D is possibly TRBD1 (6 bases). CDR3 length equals 16 residues. CDR1 is SGHTA and CDR2 is FQGNSA in the germline V gene. CDR3 in amino acids: CASSLDSDLNTGELFF. DNA of the CDR3: TGTGCCAGCAGCCTGGACAGCGACCTTAACACAGGGGAGCTGTTTTTT.

The chain links TRBV11-2 to TRBJ2-3; a weak D match, TRBD2 (6 bases). The CDR3 loop spans 16 amino acids. Trimming removed 5 bases from V and 7 bases from J, with 22 bases in between. Germline V CDR1 and CDR2: SGHAT, FQNNGV. In DNA form, the CDR3 reads TGTGCCAGCAGCCCATTGGTTGACGGCGCGGGACATACGCAGTATTTT. Translation: CASSPLVDGAGHTQYF.

The rearrangement joins TRBV27 to TRBJ2-7; possible D gene TRBD1, 5 bases. The V end was cut by 4 bases, the J end by 7 bases, with 17 bases between. From germline, CDR1 is MNHEY and CDR2 SMNVEV (reference sequence). The CDR3 has 14 amino acids. This chain's CDR3 is CASSSTRQSGEQYF. DNA for the CDR3: TGTGCCAGCAGTTCCACCAGACAGTCCGGGGAGCAGTACTTC.

The V gene is TRBV5-1, the J gene TRBJ2-1; D uncertain. The length of the CDR3 is 14 residues. V gave up 0 bases and J gave up 7 bases, with 11 bases separating them. Germline V gene sequence: CDR1 SGHRS, CDR2 YFSETQ. The CDR3 nucleotides read TGCGCCAGCAGCTTGGCCCTCCCGGTAAATGAGCAGTTCTTC. Translated, it gives CASSLALPVNEQFF.

The DNA of the CDR3 is TGTGCCAGCAGTTACGGGAATCAGCCCCAGCATTTT. This gives the protein CASSYGNQPQHF. The chain joins TRBV6-6 to TRBJ1-5; D is undetermined. Germline V gene data show CDR1 as MNHNY and CDR2 as SVGAGI (reference sequence). V dropped 2 bases and J dropped 4 bases, with 3 bases sitting between them. This CDR3 contains 12 residues.

About this clone: A single base is all that separates this from a far larger clone, so a read error is likely. The chain couples TRBV5-6 to TRBJ1-5; D not resolved. The CDR3 is 14 residues long. The germline V gene has CDR1 SGHDT and CDR2 YYEEEE. V lost 0 bases, J lost 7 bases, and 11 bases lay in between. The DNA of the CDR3 is TGTGCCAGCAGCTTGGTGCCGGGAGAACAGCCCCAGCATTTT. It is translated as CASSLVPGEQPQHF.

The chain recombines TRBV28 with TRBJ1-1; a weak D match, TRBD1 (6 bases). The CDR3 consists of 15 residues. V was clipped by 5 bases and J by 1 base, with 14 bases between them. CDR1 is MDHEN, CDR2 SYDVKM, per germline. The CDR3 loop reads CASSPAGTQNTEAFF. The CDR3 region has the DNA TGTGCCAGCAGTCCGGCCGGGACACAGAACACTGAAGCTTTCTTT.

CDR3 bases: TGTGCCAGCAGCACCCAGACAGGGGGAGAGACCCAGTACTTC. This sequence encodes CASSTQTGGETQYF. V gene TRBV5-6 combines with J gene TRBJ2-5, with TRBD1 identical over 9 bases. Germline V gives CDR1 SGHDT, CDR2 YYEEEE. The junction had 5 bases not matched to a gene; V was cut back by 4 bases and J by 4 bases. This CDR3 has 14 amino acids.

This clone showed up just once. DNA of the CDR3: TGTGCCTGGACCCGAACTAACTATGGCTACACCTTC. Encoded protein: CAWTRTNYGYTF. The V gene is TRBV30, the J gene TRBJ1-2; D not resolved. V lost 4 bases and J 0 bases, leaving 6 bases between the germline ends. CDR3 size: 12 residues. CDR1 GTSNPN and CDR2 SVGIG come from the germline V gene (reference sequence). Together with reference TRBV30 and TRBJ1-2, the CDR3 gives the full variable domain: SQTIHQWPATLVQPVGSPLSLECTVEGTSNPNLYWYRQAAGRGLQLLFYSVGIGQISSEVPQNLSASRPQDRQFILSSKKLLLSDSGFYLCAWTRTNYGYTFGSGTRLTVV.

This chain uses TRBV2 with TRBJ1-2; a weak D match, TRBD1 (5 bases). This CDR3 comprises 12 residues. The germline gives CDR1 SNHLY, CDR2 FYNNEI. Between the trimmed V and J ends, which lost 6 bases and 5 bases, there was a span of 10 bases. This CDR3 reads CASSRDQYGYTF. The CDR3 nucleotides are TGTGCCAGCAGCCGGGACCAATATGGCTACACCTTC.

This clone was seen only once. V gene TRBV28 combines with J gene TRBJ1-5, with 7 bases identical to TRBD1. The junction had 10 bases not matched to a gene; V was cut back by 10 bases and J by 1 base. The germline CDR1 and CDR2 sequences are MDHEN and SYDVKM. CDR3 length: 15 amino acids. The CDR3 DNA follows: TGTGCCACCAGACAGGGTTTAGGGAGCAATCAGCCCCAGCATTTT. Its translation: CATRQGLGSNQPQHF.

The chain links TRBV7-8 to TRBJ2-7; 8 bases agree with TRBD2. CDR1 and CDR2 (germline): SGHVS, FQNEAQ. CDR3 length equals 18 residues. V lost 1 base and J lost 2; bases outside the gene matches: 13. The CDR3 reads CASSLVGWSGSPTYEQYF. For the CDR3, the DNA is TGTGCCAGCAGCTTAGTCGGTTGGAGCGGGAGCCCAACCTACGAGCAGTACTTC.

Only a few counts were recorded for this clone. The chain links TRBV28 to TRBJ2-5; a weak D match, TRBD2 (6 bases). V lost 7 bases, J lost 1 base, and 13 bases lay in between. The CDR3 is 14 amino acids. Germline V gene sequence: CDR1 MDHEN, CDR2 SYDVKM. As DNA, the CDR3 is TGTGCCAGCACACACGGGGGAGGCCAAGAGACCCAGTACTTC. Translation gives CASTHGGGQETQYF.

The sample holds one count of this clone. The V and J genes are TRBV30 and TRBJ2-5; no reliable D call. The CDR3 has 13 amino acids. Germline V CDR1 and CDR2: GTSNPN, SVGIG (reference sequence). Deletions cut 0 bases from V and 3 bases from J, with 8 bases between. The CDR3 nucleotides are TGTGCCTGGAGTGTACTGACGGAAGAGACCCAGTACTTC. Encoded protein: CAWSVLTEETQYF.

The chain employs TRBV6-1 and TRBJ2-5; D remains unclear. V lost 2 bases, J lost 4 bases, and 14 bases lay in between. This CDR3 is built from 15 residues. Germline CDR1 and CDR2: MNHNS and SASEGT. This CDR3 is CASSEYFAAPETQYF. The CDR3 DNA reads as TGTGCCAGCAGTGAATACTTTGCGGCCCCAGAGACCCAGTACTTC.

This rearrangement joins TRBV5-1 to TRBJ2-7; possibly TRBD2 for D (5 bases). Looked up from germline, CDR1 is SGHRS and CDR2 is YFSETQ. Trimming took off 0 bases at V and 7 bases at J, with 14 bases between the two ends. The CDR3 consists of 14 residues. CDR3 bases: TGCGCCAGCAGCTTGGACAGCCTCACTAGGGAGCAGTACTTC. It specifies CASSLDSLTREQYF.

CDR3 region: CASSPSMRYEQYF. The CDR3 DNA reads as TGTGCCAGCAGCCCCTCGATGAGATACGAGCAGTACTTC. J is TRBJ2-7 and V is TRBV25-1; no firm D call. The CDR3 is 13 residues long. Between the trimmed V and J ends, which lost 6 bases and 4 bases, there was a span of 13 bases. Germline CDR1 reads MGHDK; CDR2 reads SYGVNS.

This clone was recorded only once. A read error likely explains this, since a far larger clone differs by one base. Additional DNA sequences in this sample encode the identical CDR3. The chain employs TRBV2 and TRBJ2-1; TRBD2 matches at 9 bases. Germline V gene lookup returns CDR1 SNHLY and CDR2 FYNNEI. The J segment lost 8 bases and the V segment lost 8 bases, leaving 7 bases of the junction unmatched. The CDR3 is 13 residues long. The CDR3 sequence: CASLAGIGHEQFF. CDR3 nucleotide sequence: TGTGCCAGCCTAGCGGGGATCGGCCATGAGCAGTTCTTC. Filled out from reference TRBV2 and TRBJ2-1, the complete variable domain reads EPEVTQTPSHQVTQMGQEVILRCVPISNHLYFYWYRQILGQKVEFLVSFYNNEISEKSEIFDDQFSVERPDGSNFTLKIRSTKLEDSAMYFCASLAGIGHEQFFGPGTRLTVL.

The chain joins TRBV28 to TRBJ1-5, with D possibly TRBD1 on 5 matching bases. V was trimmed by 2 bases and J by 2 bases, leaving 16 bases between them. The CDR3 loop spans 17 amino acids. The V gene's germline CDR1 is MDHEN and CDR2 SYDVKM. The CDR3 is CASSLGGGGIGNQPQHF. The CDR3 DNA is TGTGCCAGCAGTTTAGGTGGGGGGGGGATTGGCAATCAGCCCCAGCATTTT.

As regards this clone: One end of the junction does not line up with germline, which may come from a read error. This chain links TRBV6-5 with TRBJ2-5; no clear D. The tail of the sequence fits TRBJ2-7 better, so the J call may be wrong. Germline V CDR1 and CDR2: MNHEY, SVGAGI. The length of the CDR3 is 15 residues. The CDR3 nucleotides read TGTGCCAGCAGCGTCTCTACGTACTCATCCTGCGAGCAGTACTTC. This codes for CASSVSTYSSCEQYF.

The V gene is TRBV5-1, the J gene TRBJ2-1; D may be TRBD1 (5 bases). Germline V gene sequence: CDR1 SGHRS, CDR2 YFSETQ. The CDR3 is 15 residues long. Trimming took 0 bases from V and 6 from J, leaving 13 bases between them. CDR3 amino acids: CASSLGSRRANEQFF. Written as DNA, the CDR3 is TGCGCCAGCAGCTTGGGTTCTCGCAGGGCCAATGAGCAGTTCTTC.

V is TRBV5-4 and J is TRBJ2-5; 7 bases map to TRBD1. V was pared by 3 bases and J by 4 bases, with 3 bases of the junction left unmatched. The germline V gene has CDR1 SGHNT and CDR2 YYREEE (reference sequence). The CDR3 loop spans 13 amino acids. CDR3 DNA: TGTGCCAGCAGCTCGACAGGGCGAGAGACCCAGTACTTC. It codes for CASSSTGRETQYF. The whole variable domain, remainder taken from reference TRBV5-4 and TRBJ2-5, is ETGVTQSPTHLIKTRGQQVTLRCSSQSGHNTVSWYQQALGQGPQFIFQYYREEENGRGNFPPRFSGLQFPNYSSELNVNALELDDSALYLCASSSTGRETQYFGPGTRLLVL.

This chain links TRBV7-3 with TRBJ2-2; 9 nucleotides line up with TRBD1. Trimming cost V 4 bases and J 7 bases; bases outside gene matches: 10. Germline V CDR1 and CDR2: SGHTA, FQGTGA. The CDR3 extends over 16 amino acids. This chain's CDR3 is CASSSKLGQGLGELFF. DNA for the CDR3: TGTGCCAGCAGCTCGAAACTGGGACAGGGCCTCGGGGAGCTGTTTTTT. The whole variable domain, remainder taken from reference TRBV7-3 and TRBJ2-2, is GAGVSQTPSNKVTEKGKYVELRCDPISGHTALYWYRQSLGQGPEFLIYFQGTGAADDSGLPNDRFFAVRPEGSVSTLKIQRTERGDSAVYLCASSSKLGQGLGELFFGEGSRLTVL.

The V and J genes are TRBV15 and TRBJ1-5, with D hard to call. Trimming shortened V by 0 bases and J by 3 bases, and 9 bases separated the two germline ends. CDR1 and CDR2 (germline): LNHNV, YYDKDF (reference sequence). The CDR3 covers 15 residues. CDR3: CATSRERHNNQPQHF. The CDR3 DNA follows: TGTGCCACCAGCAGAGAGAGACATAACAATCAGCCCCAGCATTTT. The full variable domain, its missing parts supplied by reference TRBV15 and TRBJ1-5, is DAMVIQNPRYQVTQFGKPVTLSCSQTLNHNVMYWYQQKSSQAPKLLFHYYDKDFNNEADTPDNFQSRRPNTSFCFLDIRSPGLGDTAMYLCATSRERHNNQPQHFGDGTRLSIL.